These 13 T cell receptor beta chains were all obtained from the same sample, sequenced in a study of post-analysis software for immune sequencing data. No antigen has been identified for these receptors. The authors incorporated unique molecular identifiers into the TCR beta cDNA libraries. TCRdb recomputed calls from the PCR reads with MiXCR, one row per CDR3 protein. The table has approximately 570,000 distinct CDR3 sequences, 44% seen once. Study-level results: Patients showed TRBV5-6, TRBV5-1 and TRBV20-1 among several TRBV segments more frequent than in controls.

Sequencing used blood. These receptors originate from a girl under 18 with multiple sclerosis.

The chain has TRBV7-3 and TRBJ1-1; no clear D gene. This CDR3 has 12 residues. Germline V CDR1 and CDR2: SGHTA, FQGTGA. Trimming removed 6 bases at V and 4 bases at J, with 9 bases between. The chain's CDR3 is CASRTTGTEAFF. CDR3 sequence (DNA): TGTGCCAGCAGGACGACGGGCACTGAAGCTTTCTTT.

This clonotype was seen a few times. The chain combines TRBV6-5 with TRBJ2-7; D perhaps matches TRBD1 (6 bases). The CDR3 is 11 residues long. V lost 10 bases to trimming and J lost 3 bases, with 10 bases between them. Germline CDR1 is MNHEY and CDR2 is SVGAGI. CDR3 sequence reads: CATRTDYEQYF. The CDR3 DNA follows: TGTGCCACCAGGACAGACTACGAGCAGTACTTC.

The chain carries TRBV12-3 or TRBV12-4 and TRBJ1-2; 7 bases align to TRBD1. The CDR3 is 14 residues long. Trimming cost V 1 base and J 6 bases; bases outside gene matches: 5. The CDR3 nucleotides are TGTGCCAGCAGTTTAGTTGAACAGGGGCATGGCTACACCTTC. It translates to CASSLVEQGHGYTF.

This chain connects TRBV11-1 to TRBJ2-1; 11 bases are shared with TRBD2. CDR3 length equals 16 residues. In germline, CDR1 is SGHAT, CDR2 FQDESV (reference sequence). V was clipped by 4 bases and J by 8 bases; unmatched bases: 10. The CDR3 sequence: CASSYLAGGPRDEQFF. CDR3 DNA: TGTGCCAGCAGCTACTTAGCGGGAGGGCCCCGGGATGAGCAGTTCTTC.

The chain employs TRBV4-1 and TRBJ2-3; D uncertain. V was clipped by 0 bases and J by 5 bases, with 6 bases between them. In germline, CDR1 is MGHRA, CDR2 YSYEKL. The CDR3 spans 13 residues. The CDR3 DNA follows: TGCGCCAGCAGCCAAGAAGCCAGAGATACGCAGTATTTT. This sequence encodes CASSQEARDTQYF.

The rearrangement uses TRBV12-3 or TRBV12-4 and TRBJ2-1, with TRBD2 matching 9 bases. The CDR3 runs to 13 residues. Trimming cost V 7 bases and J 10 bases; bases outside gene matches: 8. The CDR3 DNA reads TGTGCCAGCACGTTGACTAGCGGAGACGAGCAGTTCTTC. It translates to CASTLTSGDEQFF.

This clonotype was picked up many times. V is TRBV5-1 and J is TRBJ1-2; D unresolved. The germline V and J ends were trimmed by 3 bases and 0 bases, with 6 bases remaining between them. The CDR3 is made up of 13 amino acids. Germline V gene lookup returns CDR1 SGHRS and CDR2 YFSETQ. CDR3 loop: CASSSGPNYGYTF. DNA of the CDR3: TGCGCCAGCAGCTCAGGTCCTAACTATGGCTACACCTTC.

Only a few counts were recorded for this clonotype. The chain employs TRBV12-3 or TRBV12-4 and TRBJ2-7; tentatively, D is TRBD1 (6 bases). This CDR3 is 14 amino acids long. Deletions cut 2 bases from V and 6 bases from J, with 14 bases between. This CDR3 is CASSLTQGRGEQYF. The CDR3 DNA is TGTGCCAGCAGTTTAACACAGGGTAGGGGCGAGCAGTACTTC.

The genes are TRBV5-1 and TRBJ2-1; 11 bases agree with TRBD2. CDR1 SGHRS and CDR2 YFSETQ come from the germline V gene. CDR3 length: 19 residues. The J segment lost 4 bases and the V segment lost 2 bases, leaving 14 bases of the junction unmatched. The CDR3 reads CASSFPGASGRLGYNEQFF. DNA of the CDR3: TGCGCCAGCAGCTTCCCCGGGGCTAGCGGGAGGTTGGGATACAATGAGCAGTTCTTC. Variable domain in full (rest from reference TRBV5-1 and TRBJ2-1): KAGVTQTPRYLIKTRGQQVTLSCSPISGHRSVSWYQQTPGQGLQFLFEYFSETQRNKGNFPGRFSGRQFSNSRSEMNVSTLELGDSALYLCASSFPGASGRLGYNEQFFGPGTRLTVL.

This clonotype was counted between two and nine times. The chain couples TRBV5-1 to TRBJ2-4; no clear D gene. There are 12 residues in the CDR3. From germline, CDR1 is SGHRS and CDR2 YFSETQ. V was trimmed by 4 bases and J by 13 bases, leaving 15 bases between them. As DNA, the CDR3 is TGCGCCAGCAGCCCTGACGTGGTCGAACAGTACTTC. This translates into CASSPDVVEQYF. The full variable domain, in which reference TRBV5-1 and TRBJ2-4 provide the parts outside the CDR3, is KAGVTQTPRYLIKTRGQQVTLSCSPISGHRSVSWYQQTPGQGLQFLFEYFSETQRNKGNFPGRFSGRQFSNSRSEMNVSTLELGDSALYLCASSPDVVEQYFGAGTRLSVL.

The CDR3 coding sequence is TGTGCCAGCAGCCAAGAGAGGGAAGATACGCAGTATTTT. This sequence encodes CASSQEREDTQYF. The rearrangement joins TRBV4-2 to TRBJ2-3; possible D gene TRBD2, 5 bases. The V end lost 0 bases, the J end lost 5 bases, and 6 bases lay between the germline ends. Germline CDR1 is LGHNA and CDR2 is YNFKEQ. This CDR3 has 13 residues.

The rearrangement links TRBV5-1 to TRBJ2-1, with 9 nucleotides matching TRBD1. V lost 4 bases, J lost 1 base, and 6 bases stayed unmatched. The CDR3 length is 16 residues. Germline V gives CDR1 SGHRS, CDR2 YFSETQ. The CDR3 region has the DNA TGCGCCAGCAGCCCCGGGACAGGGAGGTCCTACAATGAGCAGTTCTTC. Translation gives CASSPGTGRSYNEQFF.

There are many counts of this clonotype. The CDR3 sequence: CASSVWGTANSPLHF. In DNA form, the CDR3 reads TGTGCCAGCAGCGTATGGGGGACAGCTAATTCACCCCTCCACTTT. V and J are TRBV9 and TRBJ1-6; TRBD1 aligns across 7 bases. The junction had 4 bases not matched to a gene; V was cut back by 1 base and J by 6 bases. The CDR3 extends over 15 amino acids. The germline V gene has CDR1 SGDLS and CDR2 YYNGEE.